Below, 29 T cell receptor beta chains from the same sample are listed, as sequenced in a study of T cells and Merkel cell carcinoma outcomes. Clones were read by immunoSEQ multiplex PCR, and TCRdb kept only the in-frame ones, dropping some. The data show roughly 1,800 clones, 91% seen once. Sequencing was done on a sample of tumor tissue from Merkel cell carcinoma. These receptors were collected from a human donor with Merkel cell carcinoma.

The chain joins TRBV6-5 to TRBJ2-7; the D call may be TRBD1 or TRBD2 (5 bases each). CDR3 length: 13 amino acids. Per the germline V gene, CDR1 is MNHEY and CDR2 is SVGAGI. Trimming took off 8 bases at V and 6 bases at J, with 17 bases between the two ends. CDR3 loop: CASGTGNFAEQYF. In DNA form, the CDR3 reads TGTGCCAGCGGGACGGGGAACTTCGCCGAGCAGTACTTC.

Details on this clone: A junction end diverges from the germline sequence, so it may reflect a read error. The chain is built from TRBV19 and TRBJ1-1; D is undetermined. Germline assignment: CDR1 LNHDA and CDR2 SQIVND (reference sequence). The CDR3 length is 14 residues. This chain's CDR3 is CVSSIRVMDTEAFF. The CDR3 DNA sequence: TGTGTCAGTAGTATAAGGGTCATGGACACTGAAGCTTTCTTT.

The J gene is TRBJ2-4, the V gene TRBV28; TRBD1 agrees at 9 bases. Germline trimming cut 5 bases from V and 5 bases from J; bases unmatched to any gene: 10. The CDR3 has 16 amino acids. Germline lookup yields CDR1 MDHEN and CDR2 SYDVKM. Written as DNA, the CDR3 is TGTGCCAGCAGTGGTCTCCGGGACAGGGAGGAAAACATTCAGTACTTC. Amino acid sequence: CASSGLRDREENIQYF.

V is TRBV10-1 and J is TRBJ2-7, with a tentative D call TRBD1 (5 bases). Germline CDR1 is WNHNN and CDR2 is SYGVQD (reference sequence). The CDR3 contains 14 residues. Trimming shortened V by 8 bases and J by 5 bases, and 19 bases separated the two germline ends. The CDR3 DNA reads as TGCGCCAGCTCCCCTGGGGCGACCTTCCACGAGCAGTACTTC. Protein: CASSPGATFHEQYF.

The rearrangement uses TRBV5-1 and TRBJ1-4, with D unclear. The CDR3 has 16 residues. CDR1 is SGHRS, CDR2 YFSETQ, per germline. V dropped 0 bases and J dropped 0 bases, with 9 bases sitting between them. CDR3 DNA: TGCGCCAGCAGCTTGGAAGGGTTCGCAACTAATGAAAAACTGTTTTTT. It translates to CASSLEGFATNEKLFF.

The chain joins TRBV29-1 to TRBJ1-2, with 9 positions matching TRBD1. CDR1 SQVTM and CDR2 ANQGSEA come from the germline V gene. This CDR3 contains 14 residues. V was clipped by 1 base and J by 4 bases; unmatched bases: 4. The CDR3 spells CSVEGTGVSYGYTF. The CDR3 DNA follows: TGCAGCGTTGAAGGGACAGGGGTATCCTATGGCTACACCTTC.

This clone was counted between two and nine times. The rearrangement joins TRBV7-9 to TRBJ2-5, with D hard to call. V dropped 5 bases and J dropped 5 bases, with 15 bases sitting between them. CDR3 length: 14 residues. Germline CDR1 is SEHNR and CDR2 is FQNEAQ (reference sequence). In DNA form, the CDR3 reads TGTGCCAGCAGCGCAGGTTACGTTAGGGAGACCCAGTACTTC. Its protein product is CASSAGYVRETQYF.

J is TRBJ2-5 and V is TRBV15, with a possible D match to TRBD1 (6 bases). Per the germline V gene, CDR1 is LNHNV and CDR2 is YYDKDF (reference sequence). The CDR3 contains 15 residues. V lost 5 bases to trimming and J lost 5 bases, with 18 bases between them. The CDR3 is CATSPGTPNGETQYF. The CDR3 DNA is TGTGCCACCAGCCCCGGGACACCCAATGGGGAGACCCAGTACTTC.

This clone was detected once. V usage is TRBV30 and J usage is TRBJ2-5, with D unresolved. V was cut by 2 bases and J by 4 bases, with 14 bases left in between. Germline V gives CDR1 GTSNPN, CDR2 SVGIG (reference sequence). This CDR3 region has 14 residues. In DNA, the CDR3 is TGTGCCTGGAGTCCCCTCGGTGCCCGAGAGACCCAGTACTTC. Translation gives CAWSPLGARETQYF.

In DNA form, the CDR3 reads TGCACCAGCAGTTCAGTAAGTTTGTGCAGTCGGGCCAACGTCCTGACTTTC. Protein: CTSSSVSLCSRANVLTF. This chain joins TRBV1 and TRBJ2-6; TRBD1 is the table's D call and was not checked against the DNA. TRBV1 is described as a pseudogene. This CDR3 region has 17 residues.

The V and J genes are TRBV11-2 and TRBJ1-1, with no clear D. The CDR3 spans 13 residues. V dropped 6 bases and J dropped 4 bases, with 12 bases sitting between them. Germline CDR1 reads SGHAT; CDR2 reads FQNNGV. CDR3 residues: CASSSGGGTEAFF. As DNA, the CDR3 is TGTGCCAGCAGTTCGGGCGGAGGCACTGAAGCTTTCTTT.

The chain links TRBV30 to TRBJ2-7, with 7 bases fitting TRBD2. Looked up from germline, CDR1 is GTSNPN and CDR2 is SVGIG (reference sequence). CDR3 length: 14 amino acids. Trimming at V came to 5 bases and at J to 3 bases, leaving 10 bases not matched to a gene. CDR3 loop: CAWGSQRGRYEQYF. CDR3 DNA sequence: TGTGCCTGGGGCTCTCAGCGGGGACGCTACGAGCAGTACTTC.

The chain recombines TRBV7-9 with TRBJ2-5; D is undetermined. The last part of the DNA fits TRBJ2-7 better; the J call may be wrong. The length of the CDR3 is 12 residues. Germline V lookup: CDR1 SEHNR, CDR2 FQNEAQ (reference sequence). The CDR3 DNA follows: TGTGCCAGCAGCCCGATCCGAGACGAGCAGTACTTC. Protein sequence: CASSPIRDEQYF.

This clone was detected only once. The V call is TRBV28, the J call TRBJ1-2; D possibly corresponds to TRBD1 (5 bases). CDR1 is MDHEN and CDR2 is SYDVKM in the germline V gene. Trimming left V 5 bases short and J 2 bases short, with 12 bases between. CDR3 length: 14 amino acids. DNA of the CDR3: TGTGCCAGCAGTCCCCCGGGGGGGAACTATGGCTACACCTTC. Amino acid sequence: CASSPPGGNYGYTF.

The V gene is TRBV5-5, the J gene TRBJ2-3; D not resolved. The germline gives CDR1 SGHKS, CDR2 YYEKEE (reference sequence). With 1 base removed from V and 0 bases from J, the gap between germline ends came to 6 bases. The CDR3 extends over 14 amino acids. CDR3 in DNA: TGTGCCAGCAGCTTGAGCTCTAGCACAGATACGCAGTATTTT. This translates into CASSLSSSTDTQYF.

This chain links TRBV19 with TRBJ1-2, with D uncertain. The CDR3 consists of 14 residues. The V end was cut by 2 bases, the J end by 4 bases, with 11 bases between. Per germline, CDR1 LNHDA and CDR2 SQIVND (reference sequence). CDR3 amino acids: CASSIRWTTYGYTF. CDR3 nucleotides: TGTGCCAGTAGTATACGTTGGACTACCTATGGCTACACCTTC. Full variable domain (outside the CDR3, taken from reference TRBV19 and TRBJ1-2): DGGITQSPKYLFRKEGQNVTLSCEQNLNHDAMYWYRQDPGQGLRLIYYSQIVNDFQKGDIAEGYSVSREKKESFPLTVTSAQKNPTAFYLCASSIRWTTYGYTFGSGTRLTVV.

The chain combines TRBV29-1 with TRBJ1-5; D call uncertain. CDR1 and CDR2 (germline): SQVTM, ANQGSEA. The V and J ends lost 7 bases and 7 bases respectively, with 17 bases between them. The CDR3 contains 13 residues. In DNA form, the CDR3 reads TGCAGCGCCTCGGAGGGTCTTGGACAGCCCCAGCATTTT. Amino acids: CSASEGLGQPQHF.

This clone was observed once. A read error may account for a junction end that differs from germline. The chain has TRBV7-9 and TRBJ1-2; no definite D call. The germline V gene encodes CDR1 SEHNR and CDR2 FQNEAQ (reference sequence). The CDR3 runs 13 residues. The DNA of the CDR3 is TGTGCCAGCAGCTACCTCCAGGACTATGGCTACACTTTC. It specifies CASSYLQDYGYTF.

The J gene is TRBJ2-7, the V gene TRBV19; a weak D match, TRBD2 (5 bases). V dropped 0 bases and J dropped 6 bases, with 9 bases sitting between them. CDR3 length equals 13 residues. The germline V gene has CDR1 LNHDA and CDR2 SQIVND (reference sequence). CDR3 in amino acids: CASSIDLGVEQYF. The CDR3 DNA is TGTGCCAGTAGTATAGATCTGGGAGTCGAGCAGTACTTC.

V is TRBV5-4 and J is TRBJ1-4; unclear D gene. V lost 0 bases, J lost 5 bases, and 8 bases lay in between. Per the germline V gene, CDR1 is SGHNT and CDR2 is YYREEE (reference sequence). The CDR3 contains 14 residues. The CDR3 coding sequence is TGTGCCAGCAGCTTGGGGCCCCCAAATGAAAAACTGTTTTTT. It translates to CASSLGPPNEKLFF.

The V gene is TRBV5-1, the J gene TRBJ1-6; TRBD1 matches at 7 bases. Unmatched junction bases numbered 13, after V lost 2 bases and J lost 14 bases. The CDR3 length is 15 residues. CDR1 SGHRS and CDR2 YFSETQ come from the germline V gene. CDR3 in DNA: TGCGCCAGCAGCTTAGGGACAGCCACCAATACGGCCCTCCACTTT. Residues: CASSLGTATNTALHF.

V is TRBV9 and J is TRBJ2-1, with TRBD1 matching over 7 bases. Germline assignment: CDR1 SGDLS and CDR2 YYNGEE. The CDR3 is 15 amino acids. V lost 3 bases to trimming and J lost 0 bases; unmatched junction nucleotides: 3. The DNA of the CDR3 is TGTGCCAGCAGCGCGGGACAGAGCTCCTACAATGAGCAGTTCTTC. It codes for CASSAGQSSYNEQFF. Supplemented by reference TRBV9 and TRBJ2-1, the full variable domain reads DSGVTQTPKHLITATGQRVTLRCSPRSGDLSVYWYQQSLDQGLQFLIQYYNGEERAKGNILERFSAQQFPDLHSELNLSSLELGDSALYFCASSAGQSSYNEQFFGPGTRLTVL.

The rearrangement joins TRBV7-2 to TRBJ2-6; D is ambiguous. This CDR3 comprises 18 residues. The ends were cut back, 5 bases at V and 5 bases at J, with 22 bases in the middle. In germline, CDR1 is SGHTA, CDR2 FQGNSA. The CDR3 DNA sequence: TGTGCCAGCAGCCAGTGTTGGAGACGACAAAGTCGGGCCAACGTCCTGACTTTC. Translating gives CASSQCWRRQSRANVLTF.

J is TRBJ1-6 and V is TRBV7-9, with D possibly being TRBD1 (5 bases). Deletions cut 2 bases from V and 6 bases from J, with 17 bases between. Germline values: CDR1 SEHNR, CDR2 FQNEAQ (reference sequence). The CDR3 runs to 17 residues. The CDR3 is CASSLNRQSVGNSPLHF. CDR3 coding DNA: TGTGCCAGCAGCTTAAACAGGCAGTCGGTGGGTAATTCACCCCTCCACTTT. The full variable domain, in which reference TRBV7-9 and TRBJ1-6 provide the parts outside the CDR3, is DTGVSQNPRHKITKRGQNVTFRCDPISEHNRLYWYRQTLGQGPEFLTYFQNEAQLEKSRLLSDRFSAERPKGSFSTLEIQRTEQGDSAMYLCASSLNRQSVGNSPLHFGNGTRLTVT.

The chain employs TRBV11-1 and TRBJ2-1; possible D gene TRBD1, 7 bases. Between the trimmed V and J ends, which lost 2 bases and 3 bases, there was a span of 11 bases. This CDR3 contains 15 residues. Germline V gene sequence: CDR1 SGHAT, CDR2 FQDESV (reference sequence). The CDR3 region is CASSLQGGLYNEQFF. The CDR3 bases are TGTGCCAGCAGCTTACAGGGGGGACTCTACAATGAGCAGTTCTTC.

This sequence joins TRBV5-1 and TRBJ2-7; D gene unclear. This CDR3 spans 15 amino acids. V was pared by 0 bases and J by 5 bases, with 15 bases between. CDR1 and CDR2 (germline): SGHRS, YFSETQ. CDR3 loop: CASSLGSALLNEQYF. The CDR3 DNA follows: TGCGCCAGCAGCTTGGGCTCTGCGTTACTCAACGAGCAGTACTTC. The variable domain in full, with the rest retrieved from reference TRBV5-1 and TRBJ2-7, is KAGVTQTPRYLIKTRGQQVTLSCSPISGHRSVSWYQQTPGQGLQFLFEYFSETQRNKGNFPGRFSGRQFSNSRSEMNVSTLELGDSALYLCASSLGSALLNEQYFGPGTRLTVT.

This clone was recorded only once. CDR3 region: CASSLRGTPGAQYF. CDR3 nucleotide sequence: TGTGCCAGCAGCTTGCGCGGGACCCCCGGTGCCCAGTACTTC. The genes are TRBV5-4 and TRBJ2-5; possible D gene TRBD2, 6 bases. V lost 1 base to trimming and J lost 9 bases, with 16 bases between them. The CDR3 has 14 residues. Germline V gene data show CDR1 as SGHNT and CDR2 as YYREEE (reference sequence).

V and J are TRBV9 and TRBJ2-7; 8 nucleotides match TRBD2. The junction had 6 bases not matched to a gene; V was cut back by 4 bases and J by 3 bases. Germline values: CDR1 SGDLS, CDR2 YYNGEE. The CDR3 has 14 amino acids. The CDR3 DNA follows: TGTGCCAGCAGCCCCGGGGGGGGCCGCTACGAGCAGTACTTC. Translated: CASSPGGGRYEQYF.

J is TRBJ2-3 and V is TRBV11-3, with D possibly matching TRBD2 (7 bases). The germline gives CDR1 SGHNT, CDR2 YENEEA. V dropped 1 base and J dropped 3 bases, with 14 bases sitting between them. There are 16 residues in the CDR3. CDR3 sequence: CASSLGGGLQTDTQYF. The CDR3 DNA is TGTGCCAGCAGCTTAGGGGGGGGCCTTCAAACAGATACGCAGTATTTT.